This T cell receptor beta chain was observed in a study of T-cell reconstitution after alpha-beta-depleted transplantation in children. Unique molecular identifiers were incorporated when the TCRbeta library was constructed. TCRdb reprocessed the PCR reads via MiXCR and lists one record per CDR3 protein. The sample comprises about 830,000 distinct CDR3 sequences, 16% of which are singletons, and just under 5% rests with the top ten. The CDR3 sequence is 15 residues long. The sample here was PBMCs, mostly from graft donor cells, taken 360 days after TCRalphabeta/CD19-depleted stem cell transplant. V gene TRBV21-1 combines with J gene TRBJ2-7; the table's D call, TRBD1, was not checked against the DNA. TRBV21-1 is a pseudogene segment. The origin of this receptor is a male patient aged 10 to 17 who had a stem cell transplant for acute lymphoblastic leukemia, so the T cells may come from the graft donor. As DNA, the CDR3 is TGTGCCAGCAGCAAGGGACAGGGAAGATGGTACGAGCAGTACTTC. Encoded protein: CASSKGQGRWYEQYF.